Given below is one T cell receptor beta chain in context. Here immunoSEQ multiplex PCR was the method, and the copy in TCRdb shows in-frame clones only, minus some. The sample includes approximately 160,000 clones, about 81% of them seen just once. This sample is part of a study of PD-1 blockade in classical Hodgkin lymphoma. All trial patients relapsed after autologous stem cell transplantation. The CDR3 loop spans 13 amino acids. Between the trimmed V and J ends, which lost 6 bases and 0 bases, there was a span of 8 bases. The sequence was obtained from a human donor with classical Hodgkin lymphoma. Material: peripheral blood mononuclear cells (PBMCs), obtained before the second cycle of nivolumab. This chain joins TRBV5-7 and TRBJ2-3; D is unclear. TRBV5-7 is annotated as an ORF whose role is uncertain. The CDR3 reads CASNIASTDTQYF. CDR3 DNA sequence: TGTGCCAGCAACATAGCTAGCACAGATACGCAGTATTTT.